These T cell receptor beta chains were read from a single sample in a study of identical twins. MiXCR, applied by TCRdb to the 5' RACE reads, yields one record per CDR3 protein. The sample contains approximately 300,000 distinct CDR3 sequences, around 9.7% of which appear only once. These data are also associated with another study on yellow fever vaccine responses in identical twins.

The specimen was CD8+ T cells sorted from blood. These receptors originate from a woman aged 18-30 years in good health. Each CDR3 is given with its conserved first and last residue. D genes are given only for firm matches. Clone size, where shown, is once, few, many, or a class for clones that have expanded.

size,V,D,J,DNA,CDR3
NA,TRBV7-2,TRBD1,TRBJ2-7,TGTGCCAGCGCCGGGACAGGGCTTACGTACGAGCAGTACTTC,CASAGTGLTYEQYF
NA,TRBV7-3,TRBD1,TRBJ1-1,TGTGCCAGCAGCTTGACAGGGTGGGGCACTGAAGCTTTCTTT,CASSLTGWGTEAFF
NA,TRBV10-3,NA,TRBJ2-3,TGTGCCATCAGATGGACGTCGATAGATACGCAGTATTTT,CAIRWTSIDTQYF
NA,TRBV10-3,NA,TRBJ2-7,TGTGCCATCAGTGCTGGGGGGTACGAGCAGTACTTC,CAISAGGYEQYF
many,TRBV28,TRBD1,TRBJ2-3,TGTGCCAGCAGTATTAAACAGGGGGGCTACACAGATACGCAGTATTTT,CASSIKQGGYTDTQYF
few,TRBV30,NA,TRBJ1-1,TGTGCCTGGAGGCTGGGGGGGGAGACTGAAGCTTTCTTT,CAWRLGGETEAFF
many,TRBV6-1,NA,TRBJ1-2,TGTGCCAGTTCAGAAACAGGGATCTATGGCTACACCTTC,CASSETGIYGYTF
NA,TRBV27,NA,TRBJ2-1,TGTGCCAGCAGTTTATTGGTCGGATTTACCTACAATGAGCAGTTCTTC,CASSLLVGFTYNEQFF
many,TRBV6-5,NA,TRBJ2-7,TGTGCCAGTGAGGGAACCGGGGGCGAGCAGTACTTC,CASEGTGGEQYF
many,TRBV11-2,TRBD2,TRBJ2-3,TGTGCCAGCAGCAACCGGACTAGCGGGAGTGATACGCAGTATTTT,CASSNRTSGSDTQYF
once,TRBV11-2,NA,TRBJ1-1,TGTGCCAGCAGCTTAGCCAGGGGCCCCAACACTGGAGCTTTCTTT,CASSLARGPNTGAFF
NA,TRBV12-3/TRBV12-4,NA,TRBJ2-1,TGTGCCATCCGGGAGGGGGCCCCAGACAATGAGCAGTTCTTC,CAIREGAPDNEQFF
NA,TRBV29-1,TRBD2,TRBJ2-3,TGCAGTGGGAGGGGACTAGAGACAGATACGCAGTATTTT,CSGRGLETDTQYF
few,TRBV4-2,NA,TRBJ2-7,TGTGCCAGCAGCCAAGAATGGGACACTCCTAGCTACGAGCAGTACTTC,CASSQEWDTPSYEQYF
NA,TRBV12-3/TRBV12-4,TRBD1,TRBJ2-1,TGTGCCAGCAGTCTAGGGGGCCTGGGTGAGCAGTTCTTC,CASSLGGLGEQFF
few,TRBV20-1,NA,TRBJ2-1,TGCAGTGCCAGACAGCGACTTGAGCAGTTCTTC,CSARQRLEQFF
NA,TRBV15,NA,TRBJ2-1,TGTGCCACCAGCAGAGATTGGCCTAGTGGTGAACAGTTCTTC,CATSRDWPSGEQFF
few,TRBV14,NA,TRBJ2-2,TGTGCCAGCAGTCCCGGGACGGTGAACACCGGGGAGCTGTTTTTT,CASSPGTVNTGELFF
NA,TRBV12-3/TRBV12-4,NA,TRBJ2-1,TGTGCCAGCAGCCAACTACGGAGCTCCTACAATGAGCAGTTCTTC,CASSQLRSSYNEQFF
few,TRBV20-1,NA,TRBJ2-7,TGCAGTGCTAGATTCATCTACGAGCAGTACTTC,CSARFIYEQYF
few,TRBV10-3,NA,TRBJ2-7,TGTGCCACAACGGGAGCGTCCACCTACGAGCAGTACTTC,CATTGASTYEQYF
few,TRBV4-2,NA,TRBJ2-3,TGTGCCAGCAGCCTACGACAGGAAACAGATACGCAGTATTTT,CASSLRQETDTQYF
few,TRBV20-1,TRBD1,TRBJ1-4,TGCAGTGCTAGAGATGGGACAGGGAATGAAAAACTGTTTTTT,CSARDGTGNEKLFF
few,TRBV6-1,TRBD1,TRBJ2-7,TGTGCCAGCAGTGCTCTTACAGGGGAAGGGTCGAACGAGCAGTACTTC,CASSALTGEGSNEQYF
NA,TRBV27,NA,TRBJ2-1,TGTGCCAGCAGTATGAACCAGTACAATGAGCAGTTCTTC,CASSMNQYNEQFF
NA,TRBV2,NA,TRBJ1-6,TGTGCCACTCTCCGGGACGGGGATTCACCCCTCCACTTT,CATLRDGDSPLHF
few,TRBV4-2,NA,TRBJ2-7,TGTGCCAGCAGCCAAGGCAGGGGGGAAGACTACGAGCAGTACTTC,CASSQGRGEDYEQYF
many,TRBV15,TRBD2,TRBJ2-1,TGTGCCACCAGCAGAGGGACTAGCGGGAGCAATGAGCAGTTCTTC,CATSRGTSGSNEQFF
NA,TRBV11-3,TRBD1,TRBJ2-3,TGTGCCAGCAGCACCCGGGACAGGGGCACAGATACGCAGTATTTT,CASSTRDRGTDTQYF
NA,TRBV6-5,NA,TRBJ2-3,TGTGCCAGCTTTATAAGCCCAGATACGCAGTATTTT,CASFISPDTQYF
many,TRBV4-1,TRBD2,TRBJ2-3,TGCGCCAGCAGCCCACTAGCGGACCTTAGCACAGATACGCAGTATTTT,CASSPLADLSTDTQYF
NA,TRBV4-1,NA,TRBJ2-7,TGCGCCAGCAGCCACTTGGTGGGGGCCTACGAGCAGTACTTC,CASSHLVGAYEQYF
many,TRBV27,NA,TRBJ1-5,TGTGCCAGCAGTTTATCGGCTGCAGGGTACAATCAGCCCCAGCATTTT,CASSLSAAGYNQPQHF
NA,TRBV6-2/TRBV6-3,NA,TRBJ2-1,TGTGCCAGCAGTTACTCCGGTAAGGTACTCGTTTACAATGAGCAGTTCTTC,CASSYSGKVLVYNEQFF